This TCR beta chain was sequenced during a study of cytomegalovirus exposure and HLA in healthy donors listed by TCRdb under 2017. Context from the whole study: An earlier analysis of roughly 570 of the donors reported about 300 Gb of sequence data and roughly 120 million unique TCR beta sequences obtained from around 180 million T cells. On average, about 240,000 unique TCR beta nucleotide sequences were sequenced per donor among about 400 genotyped donors of the cohort, with 15% to 20% of those sequences being non-productive. High-throughput TCR immunosequencing, statistical association of individual TCRs with disease status, and machine learning were combined to predict cytomegalovirus infection status. Donor age, sex, ethnicity and CMV serostatus were compiled together with the repertoire data. Of the approximately 370 genotyped donors, 65% to 90% were placed in the genetic ancestry cluster associated with self-reported Caucasian donors. In the later analysis, no new phenotypic data were used to find candidate immune exposures; instead, reliance was placed on TCR beta sequences and their occurrence across donors. Roughly 300 gigabases of sequencing data and tens of millions of unique TCR sequences were included in an early release covering 550 to 650 HLA-typed donors. The study was designed to test whether signatures of past pathogen exposure could be identified by cataloging public T cell receptors. Genome-wide SNP genotypes for about three fifths of the roughly 700 donors were used in a later genetic analysis, which treated that subset as a discovery cohort. Because of strong linkage in the cohort, five DR-DQ haplotypes were treated as single units for association and clustering. Along with the approximately 670-subject first cohort, a separate validation cohort of over 90 different subjects was used. In an earlier analysis of roughly 540 of the donors, high-throughput TCR beta sequencing was used to judge whether each TCR beta V gene segment behaved as functional or pseudogenic. Every repertoire in the discovery cohort had been generated on one and the same sequencing platform. A later analysis re-analyzed previously published TCR beta repertoires from roughly 690 donors and added high-resolution HLA genotyping to study TCR occurrence patterns. The number of typed donors differed by locus: about 620-630 for A, B, C, DRB1 and DQB1; roughly 510 for DQA1; approximately 600 for DPA1; and around 450 for DPB1. HLA typing included class I and class II loci at four-digit resolution. Using immunosequencing, the study profiled T cell repertoires from approximately 700 subjects and related those repertoires to cytomegalovirus serostatus.

Trimmed from V: 0 bases; trimmed from J: 5 bases; junction bases lacking a gene match: 7. The germline V gene provides CDR1 SGHTA and CDR2 FQGNSA. Its CDR3 holds 16 amino acids, cysteine through phenylalanine. Of the read, only the CDR3 DNA is kept; its 48 bases are in frame from base 1. Study-level results and caveats: According to a later analysis, parvovirus B19, influenza, CMV and Epstein-Barr virus appeared linked to several top co-occurrence clusters. Across donors, most TCR sequences were observed very rarely, whereas some public TCRs were present in many individuals. Presence/absence analyses assumed roughly uniform sequencing depth across donors, an assumption that may not hold. Roughly 15 rarely observed V segments, including chromosome 9 orphons, were excluded from the earlier analysis of a few hundred of the donors because counts were too low. When HLA alleles, especially DR and DQ, strongly co-occurred, TCR associations were difficult to assign to individual alleles. For the cohort, immune exposure information was limited to CMV serostatus. The classifier was reported to diagnose cytomegalovirus status with high specificity and sensitivity in both the original and validation cohorts. Specific HLA alleles were associated with 15,000 to 20,000 TCR beta sequences at a false discovery rate of 0.05 in a later analysis. Most CMV-associated TCR beta chains appeared to be HLA-restricted in a later analysis, and the HLA associations seemed to be driven largely by CMV exposure. In a later genetic analysis, a missense DCLRE1C variant was associated with V-gene and J-gene trimming of TCR beta chains, and the association was replicated in an independent cohort. Because HLA typing was missing for some donors at each locus, association tests included only the typed subset. In vitro tests confirmed that a few of the cytomegalovirus-associated TCR beta chains recognize cytomegalovirus antigens. Broadly in line with IMGT annotations, most TCR beta V segments showed up in productive rearrangements about 87% or about 30% of the time in an earlier analysis of around 550 of the donors. In a later analysis, HLA-associated TCR beta chains showed more clonal expansion and lower generation probabilities than non-associated chains that were equally common. Correlated functional status among segregating V segments might be attributable to linkage disequilibrium, but an unknown experimental factor could not be ruled out. Some IMGT-functional V segments, including TRBV6-2 and TRBV6-3, could not be told apart with the 87-base-pair reads, so those segments were excluded. Compared with the roughly 720-donor mean, donors in an Asian-associated ancestry cluster had fewer N-insertions in productive TCRs, according to a later genetic analysis. In a later analysis, TCR association rates were found to vary across HLA loci, with the most associated TCRs seen for DRB1 alleles and the fewest for HLA-C alleles. The sequencing pipeline was judged likely to have produced a cluster of highly shared sequence variants as a technical artifact. In the study, about 150 TCR beta chains were listed as associated with cytomegalovirus. The authors suggested that the approach could potentially be extended to other disease states and immunological phenotypes. The cohort was sequenced for TCR beta chains only, and without alpha or paired-chain data the features that could be detected were limited. A further reported finding was that TCR beta sequences accurately predicted the HLA-A and HLA-B alleles for most subjects in the first cohort.

The cohort was made up of about 670 healthy bone marrow donors. At the time of sampling, every cohort member was nominally healthy, though immune exposures that went unrecorded were likely present. The donor was CMV seronegative and was included in the group of a few hundred seronegative cohort members. A peripheral blood sample was collected from each donor, and TCR beta sequencing was performed on peripheral blood mononuclear cells. Genomic DNA extraction from the blood cell samples was performed with the Qiagen DNeasy Blood Extraction Kit. Library preparation used the immunoSEQ multiplex PCR assay. The multiplex PCR relied on a mix of 60 forward primers for TCR Vbeta segments and 13 reverse primers for TCR Jbeta segments. Amplification of the CDR3 region of rearranged TCR beta genes was performed with a multiplex PCR assay on genomic DNA. Amplified TCR beta libraries were sequenced as 87-base-pair reads on the Illumina HiSeq System. Under the source paper's analysis protocol: In a later analysis, roughly 80 million unique TCR beta chains were counted across the approximately 620 repertoires, and approximately 9.9 million of these chains were shared by at least two donors. Raw reads were error-corrected and collapsed into unique sequences with a nearest-neighbor algorithm that merged closely related sequences to remove PCR and sequencing errors. V, D and J gene segments were assigned by aligning CDR3 sequences to IMGT reference sequences. Each retained sequence needed at least a six-nucleotide match to both a V gene segment and a J gene segment. A rearrangement was called productive if the CDR3 had no stop codons and remained in frame with V and J, and every other rearrangement was called non-productive. Following IMGT convention, CDR3 was defined as the stretch from the second conserved V-encoded cysteine to the conserved J-encoded phenylalanine. The earlier analysis of fewer than 700 of the donors excluded sequences that lacked an unambiguous match to a single V gene segment. An earlier analysis of 500 to 700 of the donors classified V segments as functional when productive rearrangements were above 56.7% and as segregating when the standard deviation between donors was above 5%. A statistical classification framework was developed to diagnose cytomegalovirus status using the catalog of TCR beta chain sequences. In a later analysis, TCR nucleotide sequences were compared against IMGT/GENE-DB human TR gene sequences so that V and J genes could be assigned. The TCRdist pipeline was used in a later analysis to assign CDR3 sequences and most-parsimonious VDJ recombination scenarios. In a later analysis, each TCR beta chain was defined by its CDR3 amino acid sequence together with its V-gene family, and reads lacking a unique V-gene family were excluded. As a way to deal with suspected cross-contamination and a sequencing artifact, a later analysis dropped 450 to 600 nucleotide sequences that were highly shared and had low generation probability. For each public chain, a later analysis derived a clonal expansion index from normalized ranks of inferred template counts within each repertoire. A later analysis computed generation probabilities with a VDJ recombination model fitted to out-of-frame rearrangements, and checked the results against IGoR. In a later analysis, hypergeometric tests were used to score TCR-TCR, TCR-HLA and TCR-CMV co-occurrence, with a repertoire-size bias correction applied to TCR pairs. A later analysis estimated false discovery rates by permuting HLA or CMV assignments 20 times. In a later analysis, co-occurring TCRs were grouped using DBSCAN, with TCRdist sequence similarity added in when clustering inside HLA-allele-positive subsets. Co-occurrence clustering excluded repertoires with fewer than 30,000 or more than 120,000 public chains, plus five with anomalous nucleotide sharing. Drawn from immuneACCESS, this table holds only the in-frame rearrangements with V and J called that TCRdb kept. Clones are partly lost; checked studies trace under half to an unresolved V gene and leave the rest unexplained. The V and J calls and clone size come from that table; D and trimming were worked out from the DNA. For this sample there are approximately 150,000 clones; 70% to 90% appear just once. The ten largest clones add up to over 0.8% of the sample.

About this clone itself: Its target antigen remains unknown. No per-base quality is available; no much larger clone lies one base away.

The source material was PBMCs. The source of this sequence is a woman aged 30 to 39 in good health and CMV-seronegative. The chain is assembled from TRBV7-2 and TRBJ2-5; 9 central bases correspond to TRBD2. The nucleotides read TGTGCCAGCAGCTTAGCGCGAGGCGGGGGGGCGGAGACCCAGTACTTC. Translated, this is CASSLARGGGAETQYF.